These T cell receptor beta chains were read from a single sample in a study of monozygotic twins with cystic fibrosis. Produced via immunoSEQ multiplex PCR; TCRdb's table is partial and in-frame only. The sample consists of about 22,000 clones, 85% to 90% of them appearing once. The material sequenced was blood. The origin of the receptors is a woman in her 30s with cystic fibrosis. Each CDR3 is given with its conserved first and last residue. D genes are given only for firm matches. Clone size is given for some rows only: seen once, a few or many times, or a class if the clone is expanded.

d_call clone_size j_call v_call cdr3_nt cdr3_aa
- - TRBJ1-2 TRBV30 TGTGCCTGGAGTGTACGGGGTATCATCTATGGCTACACCTTC CAWSVRGIIYGYTF
- once TRBJ2-1 TRBV28 TGTGCCAGCTCCTCCCTCGACCACGGGGATGAGCAGTTCTTC CASSSLDHGDEQFF
TRBD2 - TRBJ2-3 TRBV5-4 TGTGCCACCCGGCCAGTGGGGGGGGGCACAGATACGCAGTATTTT CATRPVGGGTDTQYF
TRBD1 - TRBJ1-2 TRBV15 TGTGCCACCAGCAGAGAGGGGGAGGGACAGGGACCCACTAACTATGGCTACACCTTC CATSREGEGQGPTNYGYTF
- - TRBJ2-1 TRBV15 TGTGCCACCAGCAGAGATCGGGGGGCCCCGGGCAATGAGCAGTTCTTC CATSRDRGAPGNEQFF
- - TRBJ1-5 TRBV6-1 TGTGCCAGCAGTGAAGAGGGACGGTATCAGCCCCAGCATTTT CASSEEGRYQPQHF
- few TRBJ2-2 TRBV6-6 TGTGCCAGCAGTTACAATGCACCGAACACCGGGGAGCTGTTTTTT CASSYNAPNTGELFF
- - TRBJ1-2 TRBV7-2 TGTGCCAGCAGCCCGCAGGGGAGGGGTGGCTACACCTTC CASSPQGRGGYTF
- - TRBJ2-5 TRBV27 TGTGCCACCGGGGGCCCTCAAGAGACCCAGTACTTC CATGGPQETQYF
TRBD2 - TRBJ2-5 TRBV13 TGTGCCAGCAGCTTATTTTCCGCTAGCGGAGAGACCCAGTACTTC CASSLFSASGETQYF
- - TRBJ2-5 TRBV7-2 TGTGCCAGCAGCCGTACTTGGGGGCAAGAGACCCAGTACTTC CASSRTWGQETQYF
TRBD1 once TRBJ2-7 TRBV13 TGTGCCAGCAGCCCGGGGACAGGCTCCTACGAGCAGTACTTC CASSPGTGSYEQYF
- - TRBJ2-5 TRBV4-2 TGTGCCAGCAGCCAAGGTCTGTTGCTAGCAGGGCAAGAGACCCAGTACTTC CASSQGLLLAGQETQYF
TRBD2 - TRBJ2-1 TRBV14 TGTGCCAGCAGCCGACTAGGGACTAGTCCTTACAATGAGCAGTTCTTC CASSRLGTSPYNEQFF
- - TRBJ2-6 TRBV9 TGTGCCAGCAGCGGGAGGGGTGGGGCCAACGTCCTGACTTTC CASSGRGGANVLTF
- - TRBJ1-1 TRBV2 TGTGCCAGCAGTGAGCAGGGAGGGAACACTGAAGCTTTCTTT CASSEQGGNTEAFF
TRBD1 - TRBJ1-1 TRBV9 TGTGCCAGCAGCACCCCGACAGGGGAGAACACTGAAGCTTTCTTT CASSTPTGENTEAFF
- - TRBJ1-2 TRBV7-2 TGTGCCAGCAGCTTAAGGCCGCAGGGAAACTATGGCTACACCTTC CASSLRPQGNYGYTF
- - TRBJ2-3 TRBV2 TGTGCCAGCCGGAGGGGGGGCGCAGATACGCAGTATTTT CASRRGGADTQYF
- - TRBJ2-4 TRBV5-4 TGTGCCAGCAGCTTGAATACCAAAAACATTCAGTACTTC CASSLNTKNIQYF
TRBD2 few TRBJ2-5 TRBV7-7 TGTGCCAGCAGCTTAGGGCGCTTAGCGGGGTTCCAAGAGACCCAGTACTTC CASSLGRLAGFQETQYF
- - TRBJ2-3 TRBV4-1 TGCGCCAGCAGCCAAGAGTTGACGGTTAGCACAGATACGCAGTATTTT CASSQELTVSTDTQYF
TRBD2 once TRBJ2-1 TRBV6-5 TGTGCCAGCAGTTACCTGGCGGGGGGGGCGAATGAGCAGTTCTTC CASSYLAGGANEQFF
- - TRBJ1-1 TRBV2 TGTGCCAGCAGCGAAAACCATGAAGCTTTCTTT CASSENHEAFF
- - TRBJ2-3 TRBV4-2 TGTGCCAGCAGCCCAACGACCTCCACAGATACGCAGTATTTT CASSPTTSTDTQYF
TRBD1 - TRBJ2-1 TRBV5-1 TGCGCCAGCAGCTCGAATAACAGGGGGCGAAGGGAGCAGTTCTTC CASSSNNRGRREQFF
- - TRBJ1-6 TRBV6-5 TGTGCCAGCAGTCATTCCCAGCTAAATTCACCCCTCCACTTT CASSHSQLNSPLHF
- - TRBJ2-2 TRBV7-2 TGTGCCAGCGGGCGGGCAGCTAACACCGGGGAGCTGTTTTTT CASGRAANTGELFF
- once TRBJ1-1 TRBV9 TGTGCCAGCAGCGATAGCCCCGGAGGGAAAGCTTTCTTT CASSDSPGGKAFF
- - TRBJ1-6 TRBV9 TGTGCCAGCAGCGCGGGGAGCTCCTATAATTCACCCCTCCACTTT CASSAGSSYNSPLHF
- once TRBJ1-2 TRBV5-1 TGCGCCAGCAGTTTGGCCCCACAAGGGGGAGGCTATGGCTACACCTTC CASSLAPQGGGYGYTF
TRBD2 - TRBJ2-5 TRBV6-1 TGTGCCAGCAGTGCCGGGACTAGCGGGGGGGAGACCCAGTACTTC CASSAGTSGGETQYF
TRBD1 few TRBJ2-1 TRBV4-1 TGCGCCAGCAGCCAAGAAGCGACAGGGGGCAATGAGCAGTTCTTC CASSQEATGGNEQFF
- - TRBJ1-1 TRBV7-2 TGTGCCAGCAGCCTCATTGGGGGGCGATCAGCGGGAGCTTTCTTT CASSLIGGRSAGAFF
- - TRBJ2-7 TRBV7-9 TGTGCCAGCAGCTTGTCGGACTCATGGAACCACGAGCAGTACTTC CASSLSDSWNHEQYF
TRBD1 - TRBJ1-6 TRBV6-6 TGTGCCAGCAGTTATGGGGACAGGTCCTATAATTCACCCCTCCACTTT CASSYGDRSYNSPLHF
TRBD1 - TRBJ1-2 TRBV9 TGTGCCAGCAGCGTAGGGGACAGCCTCTATGGCTACACCTTC CASSVGDSLYGYTF
- - TRBJ1-5 TRBV7-2 TGTGCCAGCAGCAGCAGGGAGGGCAATCAGCCCCAGCATTTT CASSSREGNQPQHF
- - TRBJ2-3 TRBV5-1 TGCGCCAGCAGCTTGTTCGCCCGCCCGGCAGATACGCAGTATTTT CASSLFARPADTQYF
- few TRBJ2-3 TRBV4-1 TGCGCCAGCAGCCAAGGAGACTGGCGAGATACGCAGTATTTT CASSQGDWRDTQYF
TRBD2 - TRBJ2-1 TRBV6-4 TGTGCCAGCAGTGACGCGGGCGGGACTACTTACAATGAGCAGTTCTTC CASSDAGGTTYNEQFF
- - TRBJ1-1 TRBV7-8 TGTGCCAGCAGCTTAAAAAGGGACACTCTAACTGAAGCTTTCTTT CASSLKRDTLTEAFF
TRBD1 - TRBJ2-3 TRBV7-9 TGTGCCAGCAGCTTCGGGACAGGGTACACAGATACGCAGTATTTT CASSFGTGYTDTQYF
- - TRBJ1-1 TRBV19 TGTGCCAGTAGTATTTACACGCAAAACAGAGCTTTCTTT CASSIYTQNRAFF
- once TRBJ1-4 TRBV19 TGTGCCACCGCCAAACAGTCAGGGGCTAATGAAAAACTGTTTTTT CATAKQSGANEKLFF
TRBD1 - TRBJ2-7 TRBV27 TGTGCCAGCAGTCTAGGGGACAGGGGTCTAGGCTACGAGCAGTACTTC CASSLGDRGLGYEQYF
TRBD1 - TRBJ1-3 TRBV5-8 TGTGCCAGCAGCTCCCGGACAGGGGTAAACACCATATATTTT CASSSRTGVNTIYF